This is a list of T cell receptor beta chains from one sample in a study of cytomegalovirus exposure and HLA in healthy donors. Clones were read by immunoSEQ multiplex PCR, and TCRdb kept only the in-frame ones, dropping some. The sample carries about 150,000 clones, roughly 79% recorded once. Sequenced sample: PBMCs. These TCRs come from a woman aged 40 to 50 in good health and CMV-seronegative. The CDR3 runs from the conserved cysteine through the conserved F or W. The D gene is left open where the match is weak. Size is stated for part of the rows, as once, few or many counts, or as a class when the clone is expanded.

size: -; V: TRBV4-2; J: TRBJ1-1; D: TRBD1; DNA: TGTGCCAGCAGCCAAGGGGGTAGGACAGGGGTGAACACTGAAGCTTTCTTT; CDR3: CASSQGGRTGVNTEAFF
size: -; V: TRBV9; J: TRBJ1-2; D: -; DNA: TGTGCCAGCAGCATCGGACAAGGGTTGGCTATTATGCTCACCTTC; CDR3: CASSIGQGLAIMLTF
size: -; V: TRBV7-2; J: TRBJ2-7; D: TRBD2; DNA: TGTGCCAGCAGCTTGGGGGGGGTCAGCTCCTACGAGCAGTACTTC; CDR3: CASSLGGVSSYEQYF
size: -; V: TRBV18; J: TRBJ2-1; D: TRBD1; DNA: TGTGCCAGCTCAGACCGGGACAGGGTAGGCAATGAGCAGTTCTTC; CDR3: CASSDRDRVGNEQFF
size: -; V: TRBV7-9; J: TRBJ1-4; D: TRBD1; DNA: TGTGCCAGCAGCTTAAAAACACAGGGGAATGAAAAACTGTTTTTT; CDR3: CASSLKTQGNEKLFF
size: -; V: TRBV6-4; J: TRBJ2-7; D: -; DNA: TGTGCCAGCAGGCGGAACAAATCCTACGAGCAGTACTTC; CDR3: CASRRNKSYEQYF
size: -; V: TRBV6-1; J: TRBJ2-3; D: -; DNA: TGTGCCAGCAGTGCGGTGGGGGGATCCACAGATACGCAGTATTTT; CDR3: CASSAVGGSTDTQYF
size: -; V: TRBV7-9; J: TRBJ1-3; D: -; DNA: TGTGCCAGCAACACAGCGGGCAGGTTTCTCTCTGGAAACACCATATATTTT; CDR3: CASNTAGRFLSGNTIYF
size: few; V: TRBV6-6; J: TRBJ1-4; D: -; DNA: TGTGCCAGCAGGGCCCGGGAGGGTAATGAAAAACTGTTTTTT; CDR3: CASRAREGNEKLFF
size: -; V: TRBV7-2; J: TRBJ1-2; D: -; DNA: TGTGCCAGCAGTAGAGAGCATAAGGGGGGCTACACCTTC; CDR3: CASSREHKGGYTF
size: -; V: TRBV5-1; J: TRBJ2-7; D: TRBD1; DNA: TGCGCCAGCAGCTGGACAGGGGGTGGAGAGCAGTACTTC; CDR3: CASSWTGGGEQYF
size: -; V: TRBV7-9; J: TRBJ2-2; D: -; DNA: TGTGCCAGCAGCTTAGTACAGGGCTACACCGGGGAGCTGTTTTTT; CDR3: CASSLVQGYTGELFF
size: few; V: TRBV4-2; J: TRBJ1-3; D: TRBD1; DNA: TGTGCCAGCAGCCCAGCAGCAGGGGGCCAACTTTCTGGAAACACCATATATTTT; CDR3: CASSPAAGGQLSGNTIYF
size: -; V: TRBV19; J: TRBJ1-5; D: -; DNA: TGTGCCAGTCCTGATGGCATAAGTCAGCCCCAGCATTTT; CDR3: CASPDGISQPQHF
size: -; V: TRBV7-9; J: TRBJ1-2; D: -; DNA: TGTGCCAGCAGCTTATCCGACTATGGCTACACCTTC; CDR3: CASSLSDYGYTF
size: -; V: TRBV7-7; J: TRBJ2-4; D: -; DNA: TGTGCTAGCAGCCCCGGAGGGTCCAAAAACATTCAGTACTTC; CDR3: CASSPGGSKNIQYF
size: once; V: TRBV7-8; J: TRBJ1-3; D: -; DNA: TGTGCCAGCAGCTTCGGTGGCAGGGATGGTTCTGGAAACACCATATATTTT; CDR3: CASSFGGRDGSGNTIYF
size: -; V: TRBV2; J: TRBJ1-5; D: -; DNA: TGTGCCAGCAGTGTGGAGGAGGGGCGCCAGCCCCAGCATTTT; CDR3: CASSVEEGRQPQHF
size: -; V: TRBV27; J: TRBJ2-5; D: -; DNA: TGTGCCAGCAGTCTCGCATCCGGGACAAACCAAGAGACCCAGTACTTC; CDR3: CASSLASGTNQETQYF
size: -; V: TRBV5-1; J: TRBJ2-7; D: TRBD1; DNA: TGCGCCAGCAGCCTTCCGGGACAGGGGCTCTACGAGCAGTACTTC; CDR3: CASSLPGQGLYEQYF
size: -; V: TRBV10-3; J: TRBJ1-6; D: TRBD1; DNA: TGTGCCATCAGCTTTCCTGGGACAGGCAATTCACCCCTCCACTTT; CDR3: CAISFPGTGNSPLHF
size: few; V: TRBV19; J: TRBJ1-6; D: TRBD1; DNA: TGTGCGAGTAAAGGGACAGGGTTAAATTCACCCCTCCACTTT; CDR3: CASKGTGLNSPLHF
size: -; V: TRBV5-1; J: TRBJ1-5; D: TRBD1; DNA: TGCGCCAGCAGCTCCGGGACAGTACCGGATCAGCCCCAGCATTTT; CDR3: CASSSGTVPDQPQHF
size: -; V: TRBV7-2; J: TRBJ1-6; D: -; DNA: TGTGCCAGCAGCTCGAGGGCGGATTCACCCCTCCACTTT; CDR3: CASSSRADSPLHF
size: -; V: TRBV27; J: TRBJ2-1; D: TRBD1; DNA: TGTGCCAGCAGTTTAATAGGGGGCGCCGGAAATGAGCAGTTCTTC; CDR3: CASSLIGGAGNEQFF
size: -; V: TRBV30; J: TRBJ1-6; D: -; DNA: TGTGCCTGGAGCCTAGCGGGACGCGGACCGATTAGTTCACCCCTCCACTTT; CDR3: CAWSLAGRGPISSPLHF
size: -; V: TRBV15; J: TRBJ1-5; D: -; DNA: TGTGCCACCAGCGCGGCTCTACAGGGATACAATCAGCCCCAGCATTTT; CDR3: CATSAALQGYNQPQHF
size: -; V: TRBV19; J: TRBJ1-1; D: -; DNA: TGTGCCAGTACCCCACAGGGGAACACTGAAGCTTTCTTT; CDR3: CASTPQGNTEAFF
size: -; V: TRBV6-5; J: TRBJ1-1; D: -; DNA: TGTGCCAGCAGTCTCGTGGTGGGCACCACTGAAGCTTTCTTT; CDR3: CASSLVVGTTEAFF
size: -; V: TRBV6-5; J: TRBJ1-6; D: TRBD1; DNA: TGTGCCAGCAGCGAGGACAGGGTGTGGTTGTCACCCCTCCACTTT; CDR3: CASSEDRVWLSPLHF
size: -; V: TRBV27; J: TRBJ1-1; D: TRBD1; DNA: TGTGCCAGCAGTCCCTGGCAGGGGGGAGCTGAAGCTTTCTTT; CDR3: CASSPWQGGAEAFF
size: -; V: TRBV6-1; J: TRBJ1-5; D: -; DNA: TGTGCCAGCAGTGAATATGCAGGGAGGAATCAGCCCCAGCATTTT; CDR3: CASSEYAGRNQPQHF
size: few; V: TRBV6-1; J: TRBJ2-7; D: TRBD1; DNA: TGTGCCAGCAGTGTGGGGACAGCCTACGAGCAGTACTTC; CDR3: CASSVGTAYEQYF
size: -; V: TRBV7-9; J: TRBJ1-6; D: -; DNA: TGTGCCAGCAGCTTAGGGTCAGGGTCCTTGAATTCACCCCTCCACTTT; CDR3: CASSLGSGSLNSPLHF
size: -; V: TRBV7-6; J: TRBJ2-7; D: TRBD1; DNA: TGTGCCAGCAGCCAACCTTACAGGGGCAGCTACGAGCAGTACTTC; CDR3: CASSQPYRGSYEQYF
size: few; V: TRBV5-1; J: TRBJ1-2; D: TRBD1; DNA: TGCGCCAGCAGCCCCAACGCAGGACAGGGGCAATATGGCTACACCTTC; CDR3: CASSPNAGQGQYGYTF
size: -; V: TRBV14; J: TRBJ1-6; D: -; DNA: TGTGCCAGCAGCCAAACGCGGGGTAATTCACCCCTCCACTTT; CDR3: CASSQTRGNSPLHF
size: -; V: TRBV5-1; J: TRBJ1-1; D: -; DNA: TGCGCCAGCAGTTTAAACATCGAGAACACTGAAGCTTTCTTT; CDR3: CASSLNIENTEAFF
size: once; V: TRBV19; J: TRBJ2-7; D: TRBD1; DNA: TGTGCCAGTAGCCGGGACAGGGACTACGAGCAGTACTTC; CDR3: CASSRDRDYEQYF
size: -; V: TRBV29-1; J: TRBJ2-1; D: TRBD2; DNA: TGCAGCGTTGGACGACTAGCGGGGGATCCGTTCTTC; CDR3: CSVGRLAGDPFF
size: -; V: TRBV28; J: TRBJ1-6; D: TRBD1; DNA: TGTGCCAGCAGTACCACCGGGACAGCCCTCAGCTCCTATAATTCACCCCTCCACTTT; CDR3: CASSTTGTALSSYNSPLHF
size: -; V: TRBV7-2; J: TRBJ2-7; D: -; DNA: TGTGCCAGCAGCTTAGGGACGGGGGAATACGAGCAGTACTTC; CDR3: CASSLGTGEYEQYF
size: -; V: TRBV4-2; J: TRBJ2-1; D: TRBD1; DNA: TGTGCCAGCAGCCAAGATACAGGGGGGAGCTCCTACAATGAGCAGTTCTTC; CDR3: CASSQDTGGSSYNEQFF
size: few; V: TRBV7-9; J: TRBJ2-6; D: -; DNA: TGTGCCAGCAGCTTGGGCAGGAACTCTGGGGCCAACGTCCTGACTTTC; CDR3: CASSLGRNSGANVLTF
size: -; V: TRBV18; J: TRBJ1-2; D: TRBD1; DNA: TGTGCCAGCTCACAGACAGGGGGCGCGGACGGCTACACCTTC; CDR3: CASSQTGGADGYTF
size: -; V: TRBV5-4; J: TRBJ2-2; D: TRBD1; DNA: TGTGCCAGCAGCTTTGACAGGGTAAACACCGGGGAGCTGTTTTTT; CDR3: CASSFDRVNTGELFF
size: -; V: TRBV11-3; J: TRBJ2-6; D: -; DNA: TGTGCCAGCAGCTTAGCACACCACTCTGGGGCCAACGTCCTGACTTTC; CDR3: CASSLAHHSGANVLTF
size: -; V: TRBV5-1; J: TRBJ2-7; D: TRBD2; DNA: TGCGCCAGCAGCTTTGTTGCGGGGGTATCCTACGAGCAGTACTTC; CDR3: CASSFVAGVSYEQYF
size: once; V: TRBV7-9; J: TRBJ1-1; D: TRBD1; DNA: TGTGCCAGCAGCTCTCACAGGGGGCTTACTGAAGCTTTCTTT; CDR3: CASSSHRGLTEAFF
size: -; V: TRBV28; J: TRBJ1-2; D: TRBD1; DNA: TGTGCCAGCAGTCGACACAGGGGGGAGAAGGATGGCTACACCTTC; CDR3: CASSRHRGEKDGYTF
size: few; V: TRBV7-7; J: TRBJ1-2; D: -; DNA: TGTGCCAGCAGCCCCCGGGATTTCTATGGCTACACCTTC; CDR3: CASSPRDFYGYTF
size: -; V: TRBV6-6; J: TRBJ2-7; D: -; DNA: TGTGCCAGCAGGAAACCGCAGGGTTCCTCCTACGAGCAGTACTTC; CDR3: CASRKPQGSSYEQYF
size: few; V: TRBV5-1; J: TRBJ2-7; D: TRBD1; DNA: TGCGCCAGCACACAGGGGCTCGAGCAGTACTTC; CDR3: CASTQGLEQYF
size: -; V: TRBV6-4; J: TRBJ1-2; D: -; DNA: TGTGCCAGCAGTGACCTCTATGGCTACACCTTC; CDR3: CASSDLYGYTF
size: -; V: TRBV6-1; J: TRBJ2-2; D: TRBD1; DNA: TGTGCCAGCAGTCGACAGGGGCCCACCGGGGAGCTGTTTTTT; CDR3: CASSRQGPTGELFF